This T cell receptor beta chain was sequenced during a study of Ad26.COV2.S vaccination and SARS-CoV-2 variants. Study-wide context: Vaccine-arm donor from the placebo-controlled COV1001 Ad26.COV2.S trial. Study-wide findings and caveats: Similar non-spike TCR breadth was seen in vaccine and placebo recipients.

There are 18 residues in the CDR3. CDR1 is SGHRS and CDR2 is YFSETQ in the germline V gene. V lost 3 bases to trimming and J lost 2 bases; unmatched junction nucleotides: 15. Treatment denoted: 15 to 20 received Ad26.COV2.S at low or high dose, single or two shots; about 5 received placebo; per-sample allocation not given. It was on day 63 after the first vaccine or placebo injection that samples were taken. Based in Boston, the donor was an adult of 18-55 years. Comment on this clone: Its antigen is not known.

Clones were sequenced by immunoSEQ multiplex PCR, and TCRdb holds only the in-frame ones, with some missing. The table includes about 350,000 clones, about 85% detected once. The receptor's source is a person aged 18 to 65 who received the Ad26.COV2.S COVID-19 vaccine or a placebo. Sample: peripheral blood, taken in a trial of Ad26.COV2.S vaccine versus placebo. The chain is built from TRBV5-1 and TRBJ2-3, with 7 bases fitting TRBD2. CDR3 amino acids: CASSSGGLHGGNTDTQYF. The CDR3 DNA reads as TGCGCCAGCAGCTCGGGGGGACTCCATGGGGGAAACACAGATACGCAGTATTTT.